Included here is one TCR beta chain sequence, with context. These data come from a study of T cell changes during pregnancy in multiple sclerosis. The method was immunoSEQ multiplex PCR; TCRdb's version includes in-frame clones alone and lacks a portion of them. The sample holds about 27,000 clones, almost 90% seen once. This CDR3 region has 15 residues. Germline lookup yields CDR1 GTSNPN and CDR2 SVGIG (reference sequence). The V and J ends lost 0 bases and 7 bases respectively, with 15 bases between them. The origin of this receptor is a female donor with multiple sclerosis, enrolled in a pregnancy study. Sequencing was performed on CD8+ T cells from peripheral blood mononuclear cells, taken in the second trimester of pregnancy. The chain combines TRBV30 with TRBJ2-2; a weak D match, TRBD2 (5 bases). Here the CDR3 reads CAWSVHSVHGGELFF. The CDR3 bases are TGTGCCTGGAGTGTACATAGCGTCCACGGCGGGGAGCTGTTTTTT.